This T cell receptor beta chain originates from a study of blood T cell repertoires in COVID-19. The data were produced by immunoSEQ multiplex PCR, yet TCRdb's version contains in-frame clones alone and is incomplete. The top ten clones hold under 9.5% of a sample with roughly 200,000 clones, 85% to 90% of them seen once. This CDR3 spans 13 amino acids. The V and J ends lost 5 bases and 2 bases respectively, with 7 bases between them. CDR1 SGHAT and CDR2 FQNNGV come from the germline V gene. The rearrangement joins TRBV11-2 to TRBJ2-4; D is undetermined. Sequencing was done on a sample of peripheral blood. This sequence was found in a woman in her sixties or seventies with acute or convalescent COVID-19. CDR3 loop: CASSPVPKNIQYF. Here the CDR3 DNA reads TGTGCCAGCAGCCCTGTTCCCAAAAACATTCAGTACTTC.